Following are 24 T cell receptor beta chains from one sample sequenced in a study of blood T cell repertoires in COVID-19. Assay used: immunoSEQ multiplex PCR; TCRdb lists only in-frame clones, some missing. This sample carries approximately 46,000 clones, more than 80% of them seen once, and the ten largest clones take approximately 6.5%. Source material: peripheral blood. Receptors were obtained from a man in his 60s with acute or convalescent COVID-19.

The rearrangement joins TRBV5-1 to TRBJ2-1; TRBD1 aligns across 8 bases. Germline values: CDR1 SGHRS, CDR2 YFSETQ. J lost 15 bases, V lost 4 bases, and 9 bases had no gene match. This CDR3 is 12 amino acids long. This CDR3 reads CASSVPQGALFF. The CDR3 region has the DNA TGCGCCAGCAGCGTCCCGCAGGGGGCTTTGTTCTTC.

The chain carries TRBV7-2 and TRBJ2-5; D gene ambiguous. In germline, CDR1 is SGHTA, CDR2 FQGNSA. CDR3 length equals 13 residues. V lost 5 bases and J 2 bases, leaving 9 bases between the germline ends. Here the CDR3 DNA reads TGTGCCAGCAGCAACTCATGGCAAGAGACCCAGTACTTC. Protein: CASSNSWQETQYF.

The rearrangement uses TRBV10-1 and TRBJ2-1; tentative D call: TRBD2 (6 bases). Germline V gene data show CDR1 as WNHNN and CDR2 as SYGVQD (reference sequence). The V end lost 6 bases, the J end lost 6 bases, and 15 bases lay between the germline ends. The CDR3 runs to 14 residues. As DNA, the CDR3 is TGCGCCAGCAGCCGGGACTCCAATATCAATGAGCAGTTCTTC. As protein: CASSRDSNINEQFF.

The chain recombines TRBV10-3 with TRBJ1-3; 9 bases are shared with TRBD1. Germline assignment: CDR1 ENHRY and CDR2 SYGVKD. V dropped 4 bases and J dropped 3; count of bases not matched to a gene: 10. The CDR3 loop spans 17 amino acids. This CDR3 is CAISGAGQGLGGNTIYF. Written as DNA, the CDR3 is TGTGCCATCAGTGGCGCGGGACAGGGATTAGGTGGAAACACCATATATTTT.

This chain joins TRBV28 and TRBJ1-1; no clear D gene. The CDR3 totals 15 residues. V lost 2 bases, J lost 5 bases, and 15 bases lay in between. The germline V gene encodes CDR1 MDHEN and CDR2 SYDVKM. In DNA, the CDR3 is TGTGCCAGCAGTTTAAACGGTGGGCGTTCGACTGAAGCTTTCTTT. As protein: CASSLNGGRSTEAFF.

The rearrangement joins TRBV9 to TRBJ2-3; 9 bases agree with TRBD1. The V gene end was trimmed by 3 bases and the J gene end by 2 bases; junction bases not matched to a gene: 4. The CDR3 has 15 amino acids. Germline CDR1 SGDLS, CDR2 YYNGEE. The CDR3 sequence: CASSGRDRVTDTQYF. CDR3 nucleotide sequence: TGTGCCAGCAGCGGCCGGGACAGGGTCACAGATACGCAGTATTTT.

This chain uses TRBV10-3 with TRBJ1-4; TRBD1 matches 11 bases. V dropped 6 bases and J dropped 8; count of bases not matched to a gene: 8. The CDR3 spans 15 residues. CDR1 is ENHRY and CDR2 is SYGVKD in the germline V gene. CDR3 in DNA: TGTGCCATCAGCCAAGGACAGGGGGCAGAAGAAAAACTGTTTTTT. This translates into CAISQGQGAEEKLFF.

The chain couples TRBV6-5 to TRBJ2-2, with 11 positions matching TRBD2. The CDR3 is 15 amino acids. Trimming took 5 bases from V and 5 from J; bases not matched to a gene: 4. Germline V gives CDR1 MNHEY, CDR2 SVGAGI. The CDR3 loop reads CASSNSGRGTGELFF. CDR3 nucleotides: TGTGCCAGCAGTAATAGCGGGAGGGGAACCGGGGAGCTGTTTTTT.

The chain uses TRBV30 and TRBJ2-6; 7 positions agree with TRBD1. Germline values: CDR1 GTSNPN, CDR2 SVGIG (reference sequence). The CDR3 sequence is 20 residues long. The junction had 21 bases not matched to a gene; V was cut back by 2 bases and J by 5 bases. The CDR3 coding sequence is TGTGCCTGGAGTCCTACAGACGGGACAGCGGTAAGTTCTAGGGCCAACGTCCTGACTTTC. This codes for CAWSPTDGTAVSSRANVLTF.

A single count supports this clone. This rearrangement joins TRBV5-6 to TRBJ2-7, with TRBD1 matching over 10 bases. This CDR3 region has 15 residues. Germline assignment: CDR1 SGHDT and CDR2 YYEEEE. V was pared by 4 bases and J by 0 bases, with 4 bases of the junction left unmatched. The CDR3, as DNA: TGTGCCAGCAGCACCCGGGACAGGGGCTCCTACGAGCAGTACTTC. Encoded protein: CASSTRDRGSYEQYF.

The rearrangement uses TRBV11-2 and TRBJ2-2; D not resolved. V lost 7 bases and J 5 bases, leaving 11 bases between the germline ends. Per germline, CDR1 SGHAT and CDR2 FQNNGV. This CDR3 contains 13 residues. CDR3 coding DNA: TGTGCCAGCACCCCCTACCGAACCGGGGAGCTGTTTTTT. It specifies CASTPYRTGELFF.

The chain combines TRBV24-1 with TRBJ2-5, with TRBD2 as a possible D gene (6 bases). Germline CDR1 reads KGHDR; CDR2 reads SFDVKD. The V end lost 1 base, the J end lost 3 bases, and 11 bases lay between the germline ends. The CDR3 spans 15 residues. This CDR3 reads CATSDFAGLKETQYF. The CDR3 DNA reads as TGTGCCACCAGTGATTTCGCGGGACTCAAAGAGACCCAGTACTTC.

This clone has more than one count but fewer than ten. The J gene is TRBJ2-7, the V gene TRBV2; D might be TRBD2 (6 bases). The V gene lost 6 bases and the J gene lost 5 bases, with 26 bases spanning the gap. Germline V gives CDR1 SNHLY, CDR2 FYNNEI. The CDR3 is 17 amino acids. The CDR3 DNA is TGTGCCAGCAGCGCCCTCCTGGCGTCTAGAAGGAGGGACGAGCAGTACTTC. Its translation is CASSALLASRRRDEQYF.

This CDR3 reads CASAGSGNQPQHF. In DNA, the CDR3 is TGTGCCAGCGCGGGTAGTGGCAATCAGCCCCAGCATTTT. The chain uses TRBV2 and TRBJ1-5; D not certain. The CDR3 is 13 residues long. Per germline, CDR1 SNHLY and CDR2 FYNNEI. V was clipped by 8 bases and J by 2 bases, with 10 bases between them.

This chain joins TRBV24-1 and TRBJ2-1; 10 bases are shared with TRBD2. The ends lost 0 bases at V and 0 bases at J; junction bases unmatched: 4. Germline lookup yields CDR1 KGHDR and CDR2 SFDVKD. This CDR3 is built from 18 residues. CDR3 DNA: TGTGCCACCAGTGATTTGAAGGCTAGCGGGAGCTCCTACAATGAGCAGTTCTTC. Its protein is CATSDLKASGSSYNEQFF.

V is TRBV9 and J is TRBJ1-2; 11 bases align to TRBD1. Germline lookup yields CDR1 SGDLS and CDR2 YYNGEE. The CDR3 spans 14 residues. Unmatched junction bases numbered 6, after V lost 3 bases and J lost 8 bases. The CDR3 protein is CASSAGQGAGGYTF. CDR3 sequence (DNA): TGTGCCAGCAGCGCAGGACAGGGGGCCGGAGGCTACACCTTC.

The chain links TRBV4-2 to TRBJ1-5; D possibly corresponds to TRBD1 (6 bases). The germline V and J ends were trimmed by 4 bases and 2 bases, with 15 bases remaining between them. The CDR3 is 16 residues long. Germline lookup yields CDR1 LGHNA and CDR2 YNFKEQ. The CDR3 DNA is TGTGCCAGCAGCCGTGAGGGGGGGCCGGGCAATCAGCCCCAGCATTTT. It specifies CASSREGGPGNQPQHF.

The chain recombines TRBV19 with TRBJ2-7; weak D call: TRBD2 (6 bases). Germline CDR1 is LNHDA and CDR2 is SQIVND (reference sequence). Trimming cost V 2 bases and J 6 bases, with 11 bases left between them. CDR3 size: 13 residues. As DNA, the CDR3 is TGTGCCAGTAGTATAATGGAGGGCTCCGAGCAGTACTTC. Its protein is CASSIMEGSEQYF.

This chain connects TRBV5-4 to TRBJ1-1; 9 positions agree with TRBD1. With V trimmed by 4 bases and J by 1 base, 8 bases remained unmatched. The CDR3 is 16 residues long. Germline V gene data show CDR1 as SGHNT and CDR2 as YYREEE (reference sequence). The CDR3 DNA reads as TGTGCCAGCAGCGCGGACAGGGGCCAGGGGAACACTGAAGCTTTCTTT. Its protein product is CASSADRGQGNTEAFF.

The rearrangement uses TRBV6-5 and TRBJ1-1; possibly TRBD1 for D (5 bases). The V gene lost 5 bases and the J gene lost 2 bases, with 15 bases spanning the gap. Germline lookup yields CDR1 MNHEY and CDR2 SVGAGI. The CDR3 spans 15 residues. CDR3 bases: TGTGCCAGCAGTCGAGGCTGGGGCAGCAACACTGAAGCTTTCTTT. This translates into CASSRGWGSNTEAFF.

In this sample, this clone turned up once. This rearrangement joins TRBV18 to TRBJ1-1; 8 positions agree with TRBD1. With 3 bases clipped from V and 3 bases from J, the junction kept 6 bases outside the gene matches. Germline loops: CDR1 KGHSH, CDR2 LQKENI. CDR3 length: 15 residues. The CDR3 sequence: CASSPRTGRDTEAFF. For the CDR3, the DNA is TGTGCCAGCTCACCGAGGACAGGGAGAGACACTGAAGCTTTCTTT.

The chain is built from TRBV28 and TRBJ2-3; 9 bases match TRBD2. Germline CDR1 is MDHEN and CDR2 is SYDVKM. There are 14 residues in the CDR3. The CDR3 DNA is TGTGCAAGCCGGGGCGGGGGGGGAACAGATACGCAGTATTTT. Amino acid sequence: CASRGGGGTDTQYF. The variable domain in full, with the rest retrieved from reference TRBV28 and TRBJ2-3, is DVKVTQSSRYLVKRTGEKVFLECVQDMDHENMFWYRQDPGLGLRLIYFSYDVKMKEKGDIPEGYSVSREKKERFSLILESASTNQTSMYLCASRGGGGTDTQYFGPGTRLTVL.

This rearrangement joins TRBV18 to TRBJ2-1; tentatively, D is TRBD2 (6 bases). Germline loops: CDR1 KGHSH, CDR2 LQKENI. This CDR3 is 17 amino acids long. V gave up 2 bases and J gave up 5 bases, with 19 bases separating them. CDR3 loop: CASSPLLRLGGNNEQFF. The CDR3 nucleotides are TGTGCCAGCTCACCATTGTTGCGACTAGGAGGAAACAATGAGCAGTTCTTC.

This chain joins TRBV2 and TRBJ2-4, with D possibly TRBD1 on 5 matching bases. The germline gives CDR1 SNHLY, CDR2 FYNNEI. This CDR3 region has 12 residues. V lost 5 bases and J lost 8, with 10 bases in between. The CDR3 sequence: CASSPGQDIQYF. The CDR3 DNA sequence: TGTGCCAGCAGTCCAGGGCAGGACATTCAGTACTTC.